These T cell receptor beta chains were read from a single sample in a study of vaccination and CD4 T cells after COVID-19. MiXCR was run by TCRdb on the PCR reads, yielding one entry per CDR3 protein. The sample has about 16,000 distinct CDR3 sequences; about 50% are singletons. Their cognate antigens are unknown. Sequencing was done on a sample of CD4+ T cells from blood, cultured in vitro. The receptors stem from a human donor who had recovered from COVID-19. CDR3s include the opening cysteine and the closing phenylalanine or tryptophan. Each record gives: J gene, V gene, clone size, D gene, CDR3 DNA, CDR3 protein. A D gene is named only where the DNA matches it firmly. Rows may omit the clone size; those that give it use once, few, many or a size class.

TRBJ1-2	TRBV20-1	-	TRBD1	TGCAGTGCTCCGGACAGGGAGGGACATGGCTACACCTTC	CSAPDREGHGYTF
TRBJ1-2	TRBV18	-	TRBD1	TGTGCCAGCTCACCAGAGACAGGGGGCGCGTCTGGCTATGGCTACACCTTC	CASSPETGGASGYGYTF
TRBJ2-3	TRBV10-3	-	TRBD2	TGTGCCATCAGTGATGAGGGGCGGGGGAAGGATACGCAGTATTTT	CAISDEGRGKDTQYF
TRBJ1-2	TRBV29-1	-	-	TGCAGCGTTGAAGATACACGGGTTTATGGCTACACCTTC	CSVEDTRVYGYTF
TRBJ2-5	TRBV6-2/TRBV6-3	few	-	TGTGCCAGCAGTTCCTTACTCTTCAAGGGAGAGACCCAGTACTTC	CASSSLLFKGETQYF
TRBJ2-5	TRBV7-3	-	TRBD1	TGTGCCAGCAGTCGGGGGACAGGGGCAGTACAAGAGACCCAGTACTTC	CASSRGTGAVQETQYF
TRBJ1-1	TRBV7-2	-	TRBD1	TGTGCCAGCCGCCAGGGGGACAGGGGAAACACTGAAGCTTTCTTT	CASRQGDRGNTEAFF
TRBJ1-2	TRBV6-5	-	TRBD1	TGTGCCAGCAGTTCGGACAGGAGGGGCTACACCTTC	CASSSDRRGYTF
TRBJ2-3	TRBV20-1	few	-	TGCAGTGCTCACCTACCCGGGACTAGCACAGATACGCAGTATTTT	CSAHLPGTSTDTQYF
TRBJ1-2	TRBV7-2	-	-	TGTGCCAGCAGCTTACAGACGCAGTATGGCTACACCTTC	CASSLQTQYGYTF
TRBJ1-1	TRBV19	-	-	TGTGCCAGTAGTATAGATCCGAAAGCTCCCACTGAAGCTTTCTTT	CASSIDPKAPTEAFF
TRBJ1-6	TRBV7-2	few	-	TGTGCCAGCAGTTTAGATTCAGGGGAGGTTTCACCCCTCCACTTT	CASSLDSGEVSPLHF
TRBJ1-2	TRBV10-3	-	-	TGTGCCATCAGTACTCTCTTATGGACAAACGAAAACTATGGCTACACCTTC	CAISTLLWTNENYGYTF
TRBJ1-2	TRBV20-1	few	TRBD1	TGCAGTGCTAGAAAAGGGACAGAGCTTTCGGGCTACACCTTC	CSARKGTELSGYTF
TRBJ2-1	TRBV2	-	TRBD2	TGTGCCAGCAGTAGGACTAGCGGGAAGGTCAATGAGCAGTTCTTC	CASSRTSGKVNEQFF
TRBJ1-5	TRBV7-2	-	-	TGTGCCAGCAGCTTAGCCGGACGGGCATCAGTGCATCAGCCCCAGCATTTT	CASSLAGRASVHQPQHF
TRBJ1-3	TRBV7-6	-	-	TGTGCCAGCCAACAGCCTGGAAACACCATATATTTT	CASQQPGNTIYF
TRBJ1-1	TRBV20-1	-	-	TGCAGTGCTAGAAGCCTACTGAACACTGAAGCTTTCTTT	CSARSLLNTEAFF
TRBJ2-3	TRBV5-1	-	-	TGCGCCAGCAGCTTGGGATGGGGGGGCACAGATACGCAGTATTTT	CASSLGWGGTDTQYF
TRBJ1-2	TRBV15	-	-	TGTGCCACCAGCACGACAAGGGGTACTGCCTATGGCTACACCTTC	CATSTTRGTAYGYTF
TRBJ2-3	TRBV27	-	TRBD2	TGTGCCAGCAGAGGGACTAGCTCATCAGATACGCAGTATTTT	CASRGTSSSDTQYF
TRBJ1-2	TRBV12-3/TRBV12-4	-	-	TGTGCCAGCAGTTTCCAACAGGGCTATGGCTACACCTTC	CASSFQQGYGYTF
TRBJ2-1	TRBV5-1	once	-	TGCGCCAGCAGCCCCATCGGTACTGGTATCCCGTTCTTC	CASSPIGTGIPFF
TRBJ1-5	TRBV15	-	-	TGTGCCACCAGCAGAGATACGGGGAATCAGCCCCAGCATTTT	CATSRDTGNQPQHF
TRBJ1-2	TRBV5-4	-	-	TGTGCCAGCAGCTTGGAAGCGGACTATGGCTACACCTTC	CASSLEADYGYTF
TRBJ2-5	TRBV24-1	few	-	TGTGCCACCAGTTCGAGGACCCGGGGACTGGCAGGAGAGACCCAGTACTTC	CATSSRTRGLAGETQYF
TRBJ1-6	TRBV7-2	few	-	TGTGCCAGCAGCTTAGATCCTGGGTATTCACCCCTCCACTTT	CASSLDPGYSPLHF
TRBJ2-5	TRBV20-1	-	-	TGCAGTGCTCCGTCCCGAGGCCCCCAGACCCAGTACTTC	CSAPSRGPQTQYF
TRBJ1-2	TRBV29-1	-	-	TGCAGCGTTGCAGTTAACTATGGCTACACCTTC	CSVAVNYGYTF